This T cell receptor (beta chain) comes out of a study of blood T cell repertoires in COVID-19. As for the study in general: T cells, B-cell-depleted T cells, or PBMCs provided the cDNA or gDNA that served as material.

From germline, CDR1 is SEHNR and CDR2 FQNEAQ (reference sequence). V was cut by 5 bases and J by 7 bases, with 14 bases left in between. CDR3 size: 13 residues. Original data processing: Cell counts per sample came from amplifying reference gene primers. The method was immunoSEQ multiplex PCR; TCRdb's version includes in-frame clones alone and lacks a portion of them. V and J calls and clone size are as listed in that table; D and trimming were resolved from the DNA. The sample lists approximately 350,000 clones; approximately 82% were seen once. Sequencing was carried out using peripheral blood. The source of this sequence is a man aged 30-40 years with active or convalescent COVID-19. This rearrangement joins TRBV7-9 to TRBJ2-5; D is unclear. CDR3: CASSPPERRTQYF. The CDR3, as DNA: TGTGCCAGCAGCCCCCCGGAGCGTAGGACCCAGTACTTC.